The source of this T cell receptor (beta chain) is a study of blood T cell repertoires in COVID-19. Overall study context: Donors in the United States, Italy and Spain gave samples during acute or convalescent COVID-19. T cells, B-cell-depleted T cells, or PBMCs supplied cDNA or gDNA.

The germline gives CDR1 DFQATT, CDR2 SNEGSKA (reference sequence). CDR3 length: 13 residues. Trimming took 3 bases from V and 4 from J; bases not matched to a gene: 5. Authors' data handling: Reference gene primer amplification gave estimated nucleated cell counts. This table comes from immunoSEQ multiplex PCR, and its TCRdb copy is limited to in-frame clones, with some not included. V and J calls plus clone size are reproduced from that table; the DNA served to infer D and trimming. In the table there are fewer than 120,000 clones, nearly 80% of which are singletons. The V and J genes are TRBV20-1 and TRBJ2-7; 8 bases are a match to TRBD1. The receptor comes from an elderly woman with active or convalescent COVID-19. Sequencing was done on a sample of peripheral blood. The CDR3 DNA reads TGCAGTGCTAGTCCCAGGGGGCCATACGAGCAGTACTTC. This translates into CSASPRGPYEQYF.